One T cell receptor beta chain is described in this entry. Antigen unknown. The sample belongs to a study of cytomegalovirus exposure and HLA in healthy donors. Study as a whole: The roughly 100 million unique TCR beta sequences, from about 179 million T cells, were found by an earlier analysis. Study-wide points: A missense variant in DCLRE1C was later tied to TCR beta V- and J-gene trimming.

There were likely unrecorded immune exposures, though donors were nominally healthy when sampled. It was with 60 Vbeta and 13 Jbeta primers that the PCR ran. Some clones are missing from TCRdb's copy, which holds only in-frame ones; the method was immunoSEQ multiplex PCR. Of around 130,000 clones listed, about 73% were seen once; the top ten hold over 2%. This CDR3 contains 16 residues. In germline, CDR1 is LGHNA, CDR2 YSLEER. The J segment lost 5 bases and the V segment lost 1 base, leaving 8 bases of the junction unmatched. The receptor was isolated from a woman in her 40s in good health and CMV-seropositive. The chain is built from TRBV4-3 and TRBJ2-7, with 10 positions matching TRBD2. The material sequenced was PBMCs. This CDR3 reads CASSQGTSGVDHEQYF. The CDR3 DNA sequence: TGCGCCAGCAGCCAAGGGACTAGCGGAGTGGACCACGAGCAGTACTTC.